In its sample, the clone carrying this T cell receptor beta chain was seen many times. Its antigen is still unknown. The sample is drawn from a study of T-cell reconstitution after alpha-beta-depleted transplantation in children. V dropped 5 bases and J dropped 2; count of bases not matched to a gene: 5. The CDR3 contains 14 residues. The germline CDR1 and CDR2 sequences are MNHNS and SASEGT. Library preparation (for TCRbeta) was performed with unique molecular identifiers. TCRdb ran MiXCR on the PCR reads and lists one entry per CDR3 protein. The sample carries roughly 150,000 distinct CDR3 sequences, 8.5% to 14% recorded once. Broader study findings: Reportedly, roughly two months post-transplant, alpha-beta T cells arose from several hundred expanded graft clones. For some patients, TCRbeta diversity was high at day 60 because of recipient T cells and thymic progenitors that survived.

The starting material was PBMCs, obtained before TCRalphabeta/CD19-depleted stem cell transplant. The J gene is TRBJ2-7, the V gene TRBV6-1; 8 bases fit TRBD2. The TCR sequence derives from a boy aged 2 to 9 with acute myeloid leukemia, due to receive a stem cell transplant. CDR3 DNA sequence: TGTGCCAGCAGTCCGGGGGGGCTGGCCTACGAGCAGTACGTC. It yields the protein CASSPGGLAYEQYV.